The 20 T cell receptor beta chains in this list originate from one sample, sequenced in a study of response to subunit inactivated influenza vaccine. From the RT-PCR reads, TCRdb called clonotypes with MiXCR, one entry per CDR3 protein. The sample contains more than 700,000 distinct CDR3 sequences, 21% of which appear only once. Sequencing used PBMCs from blood, obtained about 5 days after vaccination. Receptors were obtained from a man aged 50 to 59 who received an inactivated influenza vaccine.

CDR3 nucleotide sequence: TGCGCCAGCAGCACCGGACCCGGGGGGAGCACAGATACGCAGTATTTT. Translated: CASSTGPGGSTDTQYF. V usage is TRBV5-1 and J usage is TRBJ2-3, with 7 bases matching TRBD2. CDR3 length: 16 amino acids. Germline assignment: CDR1 SGHRS and CDR2 YFSETQ. J was trimmed by 0 bases and V by 4 bases; bases with no gene match: 8.

This chain uses TRBV12-3 or TRBV12-4 with TRBJ1-5; perhaps TRBD1 as D (5 bases). V dropped 7 bases and J dropped 1 base, with 11 bases sitting between them. This CDR3 spans 14 amino acids. The CDR3 sequence: CASNSRESNQPQHF. The CDR3 DNA reads TGTGCCAGCAACAGCAGGGAGAGCAATCAGCCCCAGCATTTT.

This clonotype was seen ten or more times. The gene calls are TRBV4-2 and TRBJ2-3, with D perhaps TRBD2 (6 bases). Trimming removed 8 bases from V and 4 bases from J, with 19 bases in between. This CDR3 is built from 15 residues. Germline V gene lookup returns CDR1 LGHNA and CDR2 YNFKEQ. The CDR3 sequence is CASGKVGGRADTQYF. CDR3 nucleotide sequence: TGTGCCAGCGGGAAAGTGGGAGGTCGGGCAGATACGCAGTATTTT.

This clonotype was seen only a few times. The gene calls are TRBV2 and TRBJ1-4; 7 nucleotides agree with TRBD1. Per the germline V gene, CDR1 is SNHLY and CDR2 is FYNNEI. V was clipped by 7 bases and J by 5 bases; unmatched bases: 4. This CDR3 comprises 13 residues. Here the CDR3 DNA reads TGTGCCAGCATGCAGGGGGAAAATGAAAAACTGTTTTTT. It translates to CASMQGENEKLFF.

The rearrangement uses TRBV25-1 and TRBJ1-6; the D gene is possibly TRBD1 (6 bases). The CDR3 totals 15 residues. V was pared by 5 bases and J by 6 bases, with 14 bases between. Per the germline V gene, CDR1 is MGHDK and CDR2 is SYGVNS. The DNA for the CDR3 is TGTGCCAGCAGTAATACAGGGCCCGTTAATTCACCCCTCCACTTT. The encoded protein is CASSNTGPVNSPLHF.

The chain uses TRBV12-3 or TRBV12-4 and TRBJ1-2; the match to TRBD1 covers 9 bases. This CDR3 is 15 amino acids long. V trimming: 3 bases; J trimming: 6 bases; junction bases outside the gene matches: 8. CDR3 amino acids: CASSFSGQGMDGYTF. The CDR3 DNA follows: TGTGCCAGCAGTTTCTCGGGACAGGGTATGGATGGCTACACCTTC.

This clonotype appeared a few times. In DNA form, the CDR3 reads TGTGCCAGCAGCAAAAAGAGGCGTAATGAGCAGTTCTTC. As protein: CASSKKRRNEQFF. The chain employs TRBV21-1 and TRBJ2-1. TRBV21-1 is deemed a pseudogene. The CDR3 sequence is 13 residues long.

This clonotype was seen a few times. The V and J genes are TRBV29-1 and TRBJ2-7, with TRBD2 identical over 11 bases. Germline lookup yields CDR1 SQVTM and CDR2 ANQGSEA. This CDR3 contains 14 residues. Germline trimming cut 4 bases from V and 5 bases from J; bases unmatched to any gene: 7. The CDR3 sequence: CSVAESSGGNEQYF. CDR3 nucleotides: TGCAGCGTTGCCGAGTCTAGCGGGGGGAACGAGCAGTACTTC.

The chain joins TRBV7-8 to TRBJ2-1; D perhaps matches TRBD2 (7 bases). Trimming pared 1 base from V and 3 bases from J, leaving 16 bases between. Germline V gene lookup returns CDR1 SGHVS and CDR2 FQNEAQ. The CDR3 contains 17 residues. The CDR3 region has the DNA TGTGCCAGCAGCTTAGATGGGTCGGGGGGCTACTACAATGAGCAGTTCTTC. It translates to CASSLDGSGGYYNEQFF.

The chain carries TRBV4-2 and TRBJ2-2; 11 positions agree with TRBD2. There are 19 residues in the CDR3. Germline assignment: CDR1 LGHNA and CDR2 YNFKEQ. J was trimmed by 0 bases and V by 1 base; bases with no gene match: 7. This CDR3 reads CASSQGSGTSGSNTGELFF. In DNA form, the CDR3 reads TGTGCCAGCAGCCAAGGATCCGGGACTAGCGGATCGAACACCGGGGAGCTGTTTTTT.

This clonotype was detected only a few times. The V and J genes are TRBV12-3 or TRBV12-4 and TRBJ2-7, with TRBD2 identical over 9 bases. V shed 3 bases and J 6 bases; nucleotides not matched to a gene: 6. There are 14 residues in the CDR3. The CDR3 DNA sequence: TGTGCCAGCAGTTTTGAGGGACTAGCATCCGAGCAGTACTTC. Residues: CASSFEGLASEQYF.

The chain employs TRBV6-1 and TRBJ2-2; possible D gene TRBD2, 6 bases. The V gene's germline CDR1 is MNHNS and CDR2 SASEGT. The V gene lost 5 bases and the J gene lost 0 bases, with 10 bases spanning the gap. The CDR3 has 15 residues. The CDR3 region has the DNA TGTGCCAGCAGTAGTGGGAGGCCGAACACCGGGGAGCTGTTTTTT. This translates into CASSSGRPNTGELFF.

This chain connects TRBV20-1 to TRBJ2-7; tentatively, D is TRBD1 or TRBD2 (6 bases each). The CDR3 loop spans 14 amino acids. The ends were cut back, 5 bases at V and 5 bases at J, with 19 bases in the middle. CDR1 is DFQATT, CDR2 SNEGSKA, per germline (reference sequence). The CDR3 DNA follows: TGCAGTGCTGGCTTAGGGGGGAGTTTCAACGAGCAGTACTTC. Its protein product is CSAGLGGSFNEQYF.

CDR3 residues: CASKPSRTSGRNEQFF. The CDR3 nucleotides are TGTGCCAGCAAGCCTAGTCGGACTAGCGGGAGGAATGAGCAGTTCTTC. The rearrangement joins TRBV7-2 to TRBJ2-1; 14 positions match TRBD2. Germline V gene lookup returns CDR1 SGHTA and CDR2 FQGNSA. V gave up 7 bases and J gave up 7 bases; unmatched junction bases: 9. This CDR3 region has 16 residues.

This clonotype was seen more than once but under ten times. This chain uses TRBV20-1 with TRBJ2-2; the match to TRBD2 covers 8 bases. This CDR3 has 15 amino acids. Trimming removed 6 bases from V and 5 bases from J; junction bases left unmatched: 11. CDR1 is DFQATT, CDR2 SNEGSKA, per germline (reference sequence). The CDR3 nucleotides read TGCAGTGCGACGGGGGGGGCCGTCCCTACCGGGGAGCTGTTTTTT. Translation: CSATGGAVPTGELFF.

This clonotype showed up many times. The chain employs TRBV6-2 or TRBV6-3 and TRBJ2-7; 11 nucleotides align to TRBD2. J was trimmed by 1 base and V by 6 bases; bases with no gene match: 5. The germline V gene encodes CDR1 MNHEY and CDR2 SVGEGT. This CDR3 comprises 15 residues. The CDR3, as DNA: TGTGCCAGCAGGGAACTAGCGGGAGAATCCTACGAGCAGTACTTC. Protein sequence: CASRELAGESYEQYF.

The chain combines TRBV29-1 with TRBJ2-1, with 9 nucleotides matching TRBD2. V was clipped by 4 bases and J by 7 bases; unmatched bases: 11. Germline assignment: CDR1 SQVTM and CDR2 ANQGSEA. The CDR3 consists of 15 residues. The CDR3 bases are TGCAGCGTTGCACGTAGAGCGGGAGGTGGAAATGAGCAGTTCTTC. This translates into CSVARRAGGGNEQFF.

This clonotype was seen many times. The chain carries TRBV24-1 and TRBJ2-5; D is perhaps TRBD2 (6 bases). The CDR3 runs to 14 residues. The V gene's germline CDR1 is KGHDR and CDR2 SFDVKD. V was shortened by 5 bases and J by 5 bases, with 14 bases between the two germline ends. CDR3 sequence reads: CATSGEGRWETQYF. Here the CDR3 DNA reads TGTGCCACCAGTGGAGAGGGGAGGTGGGAGACCCAGTACTTC.

The genes are TRBV10-2 and TRBJ1-5; no reliable D call. The V gene lost 7 bases and the J gene lost 6 bases, with 10 bases spanning the gap. From germline, CDR1 is WSHSY and CDR2 SAAADI. The CDR3 spans 12 residues. The CDR3: CASNAIGQPQHF. For the CDR3, the DNA is TGCGCCAGCAACGCAATCGGTCAGCCCCAGCATTTT.

The gene calls are TRBV20-1 and TRBJ1-2; D is unresolved. Per the germline V gene, CDR1 is DFQATT and CDR2 is SNEGSKA (reference sequence). The V gene lost 1 base and the J gene lost 4 bases, with 4 bases spanning the gap. This CDR3 is built from 11 residues. In DNA form, the CDR3 reads TGCAGTGCTAGAGGGATCTATGGCTACACCTTC. Translating it yields CSARGIYGYTF.